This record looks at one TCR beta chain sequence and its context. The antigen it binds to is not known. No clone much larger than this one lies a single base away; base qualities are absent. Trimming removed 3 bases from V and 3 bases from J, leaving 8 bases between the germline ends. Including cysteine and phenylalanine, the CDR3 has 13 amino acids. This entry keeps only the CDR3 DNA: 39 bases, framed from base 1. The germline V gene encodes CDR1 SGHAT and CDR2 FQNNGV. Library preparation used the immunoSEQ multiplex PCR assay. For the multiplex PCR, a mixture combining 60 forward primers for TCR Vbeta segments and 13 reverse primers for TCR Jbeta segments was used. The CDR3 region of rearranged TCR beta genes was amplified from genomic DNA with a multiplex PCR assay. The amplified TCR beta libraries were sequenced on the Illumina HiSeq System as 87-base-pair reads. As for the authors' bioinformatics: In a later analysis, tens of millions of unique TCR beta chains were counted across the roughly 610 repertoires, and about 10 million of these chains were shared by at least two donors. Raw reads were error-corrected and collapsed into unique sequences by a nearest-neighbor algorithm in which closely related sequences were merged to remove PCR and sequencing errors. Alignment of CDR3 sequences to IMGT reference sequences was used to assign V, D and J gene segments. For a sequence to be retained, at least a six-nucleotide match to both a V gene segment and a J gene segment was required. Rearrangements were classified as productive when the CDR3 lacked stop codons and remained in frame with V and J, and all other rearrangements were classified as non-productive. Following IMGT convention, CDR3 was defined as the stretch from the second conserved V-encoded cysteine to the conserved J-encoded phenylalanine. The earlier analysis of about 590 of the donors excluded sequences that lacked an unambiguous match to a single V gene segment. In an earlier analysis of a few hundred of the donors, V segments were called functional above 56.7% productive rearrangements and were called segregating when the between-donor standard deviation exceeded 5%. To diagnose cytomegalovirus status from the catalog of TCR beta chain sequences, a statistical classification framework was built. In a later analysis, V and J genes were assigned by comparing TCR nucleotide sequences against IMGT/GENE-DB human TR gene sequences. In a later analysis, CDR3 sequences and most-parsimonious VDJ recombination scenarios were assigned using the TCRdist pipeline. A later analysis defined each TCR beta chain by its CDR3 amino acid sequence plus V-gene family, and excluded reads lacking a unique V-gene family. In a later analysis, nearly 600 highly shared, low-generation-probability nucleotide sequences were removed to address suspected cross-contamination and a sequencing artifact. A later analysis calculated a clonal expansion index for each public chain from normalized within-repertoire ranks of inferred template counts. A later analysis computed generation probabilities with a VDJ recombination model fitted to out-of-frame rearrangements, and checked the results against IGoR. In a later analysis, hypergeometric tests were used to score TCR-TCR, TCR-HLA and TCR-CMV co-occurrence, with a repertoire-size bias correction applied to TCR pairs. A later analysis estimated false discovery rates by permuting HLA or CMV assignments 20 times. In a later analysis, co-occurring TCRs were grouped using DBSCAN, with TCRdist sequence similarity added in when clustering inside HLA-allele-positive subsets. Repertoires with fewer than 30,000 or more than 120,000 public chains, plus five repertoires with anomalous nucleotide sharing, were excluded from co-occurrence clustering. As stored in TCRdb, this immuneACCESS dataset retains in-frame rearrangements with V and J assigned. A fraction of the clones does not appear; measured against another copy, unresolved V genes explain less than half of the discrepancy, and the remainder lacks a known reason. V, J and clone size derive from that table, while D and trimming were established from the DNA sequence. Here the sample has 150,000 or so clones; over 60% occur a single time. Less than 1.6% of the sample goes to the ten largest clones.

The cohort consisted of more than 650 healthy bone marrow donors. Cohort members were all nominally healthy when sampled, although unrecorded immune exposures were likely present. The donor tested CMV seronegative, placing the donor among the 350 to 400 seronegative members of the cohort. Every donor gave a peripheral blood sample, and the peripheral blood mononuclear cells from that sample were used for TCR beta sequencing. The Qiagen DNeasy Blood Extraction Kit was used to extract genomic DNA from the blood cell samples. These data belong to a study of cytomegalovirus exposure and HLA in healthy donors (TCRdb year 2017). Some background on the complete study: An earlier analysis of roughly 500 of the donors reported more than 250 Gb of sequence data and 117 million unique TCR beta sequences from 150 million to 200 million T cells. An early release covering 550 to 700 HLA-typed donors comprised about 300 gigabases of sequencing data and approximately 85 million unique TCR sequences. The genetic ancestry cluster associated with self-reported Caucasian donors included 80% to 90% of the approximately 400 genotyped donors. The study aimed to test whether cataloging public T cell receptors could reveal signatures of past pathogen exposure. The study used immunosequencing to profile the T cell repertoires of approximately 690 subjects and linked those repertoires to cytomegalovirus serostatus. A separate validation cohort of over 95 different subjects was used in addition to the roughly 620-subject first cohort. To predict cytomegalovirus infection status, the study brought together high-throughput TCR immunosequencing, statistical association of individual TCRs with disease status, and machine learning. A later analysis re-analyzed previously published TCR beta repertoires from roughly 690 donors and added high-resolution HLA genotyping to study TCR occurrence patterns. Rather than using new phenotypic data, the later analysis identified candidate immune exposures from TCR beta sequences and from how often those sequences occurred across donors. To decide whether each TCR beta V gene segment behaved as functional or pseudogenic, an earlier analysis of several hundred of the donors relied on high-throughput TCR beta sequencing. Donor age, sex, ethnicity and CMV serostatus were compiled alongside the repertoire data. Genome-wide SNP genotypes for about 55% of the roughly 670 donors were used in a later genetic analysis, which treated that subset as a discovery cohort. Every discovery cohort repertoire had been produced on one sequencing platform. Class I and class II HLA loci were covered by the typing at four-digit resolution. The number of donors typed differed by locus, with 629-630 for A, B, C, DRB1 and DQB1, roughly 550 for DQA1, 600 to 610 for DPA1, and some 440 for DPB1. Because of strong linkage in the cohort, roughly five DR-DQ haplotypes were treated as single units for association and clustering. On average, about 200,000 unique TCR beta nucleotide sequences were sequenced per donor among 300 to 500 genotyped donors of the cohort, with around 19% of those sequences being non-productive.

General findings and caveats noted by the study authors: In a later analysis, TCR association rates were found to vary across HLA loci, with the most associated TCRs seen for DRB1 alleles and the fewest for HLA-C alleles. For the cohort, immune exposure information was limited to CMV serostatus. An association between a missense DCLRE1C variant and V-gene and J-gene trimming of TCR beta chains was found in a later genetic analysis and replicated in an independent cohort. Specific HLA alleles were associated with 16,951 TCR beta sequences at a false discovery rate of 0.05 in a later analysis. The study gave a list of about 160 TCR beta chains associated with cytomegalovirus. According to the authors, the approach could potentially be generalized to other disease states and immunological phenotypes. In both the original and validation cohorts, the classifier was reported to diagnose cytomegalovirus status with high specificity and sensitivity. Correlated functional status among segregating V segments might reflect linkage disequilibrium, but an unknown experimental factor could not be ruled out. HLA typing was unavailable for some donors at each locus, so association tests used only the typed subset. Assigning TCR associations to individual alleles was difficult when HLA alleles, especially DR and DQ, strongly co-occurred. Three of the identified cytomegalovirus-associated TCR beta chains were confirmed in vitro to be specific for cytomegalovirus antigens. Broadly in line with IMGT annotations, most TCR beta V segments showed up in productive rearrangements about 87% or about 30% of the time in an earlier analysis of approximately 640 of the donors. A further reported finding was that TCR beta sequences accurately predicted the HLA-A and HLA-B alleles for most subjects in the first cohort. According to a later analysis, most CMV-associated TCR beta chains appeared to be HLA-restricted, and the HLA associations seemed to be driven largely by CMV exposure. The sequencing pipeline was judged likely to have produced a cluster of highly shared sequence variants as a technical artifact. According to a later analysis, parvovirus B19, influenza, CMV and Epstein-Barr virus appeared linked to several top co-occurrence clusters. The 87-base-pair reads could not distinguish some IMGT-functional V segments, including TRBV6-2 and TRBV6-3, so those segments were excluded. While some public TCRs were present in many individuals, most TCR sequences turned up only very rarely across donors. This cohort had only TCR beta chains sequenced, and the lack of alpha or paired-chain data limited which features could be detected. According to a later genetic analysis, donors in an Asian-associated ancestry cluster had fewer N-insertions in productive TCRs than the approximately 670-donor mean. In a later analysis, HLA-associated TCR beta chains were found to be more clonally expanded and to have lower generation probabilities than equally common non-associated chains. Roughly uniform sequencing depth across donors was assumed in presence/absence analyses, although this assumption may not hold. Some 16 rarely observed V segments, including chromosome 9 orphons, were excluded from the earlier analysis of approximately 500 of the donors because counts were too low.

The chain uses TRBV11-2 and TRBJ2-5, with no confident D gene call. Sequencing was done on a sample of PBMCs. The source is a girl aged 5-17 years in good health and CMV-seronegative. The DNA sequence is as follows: TGTGCCAGCAGCTTCGGGTTGAAAGAGACCCAGTACTTC. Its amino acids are CASSFGLKETQYF.